This T cell receptor beta chain was identified during a study of regulatory and conventional T cells in RAG deficiency. Study results and limitations: Treg unique TCR beta sequences were about 91-fold fewer in Omenn syndrome and CID/AS patients than controls.

The table came from immunoSEQ multiplex PCR; TCRdb's copy has only in-frame clones and leaves some out. This table holds about 32,000 clones, approximately 89% found once. This CDR3 spans 13 amino acids. CDR1 and CDR2 from the germline V gene are MNHEY and SMNVEV (reference sequence). V dropped 0 bases and J dropped 2 bases, with 4 bases sitting between them. A note on this clone: The antigen is unknown.

These same records also appear under a second study, on regulatory T cells. Per that paper: Primers: 52 TRBV forward and 13 TRBJ reverse.

Sequencing was performed on CD8+ T cells sorted from blood. The TCR originated in a human donor in good health. The chain is built from TRBV27 and TRBJ2-5; D is unresolved. The CDR3 loop reads CASSLSVQETQYF. The CDR3 nucleotides are TGTGCCAGCAGTTTATCTGTTCAAGAGACCCAGTACTTC.